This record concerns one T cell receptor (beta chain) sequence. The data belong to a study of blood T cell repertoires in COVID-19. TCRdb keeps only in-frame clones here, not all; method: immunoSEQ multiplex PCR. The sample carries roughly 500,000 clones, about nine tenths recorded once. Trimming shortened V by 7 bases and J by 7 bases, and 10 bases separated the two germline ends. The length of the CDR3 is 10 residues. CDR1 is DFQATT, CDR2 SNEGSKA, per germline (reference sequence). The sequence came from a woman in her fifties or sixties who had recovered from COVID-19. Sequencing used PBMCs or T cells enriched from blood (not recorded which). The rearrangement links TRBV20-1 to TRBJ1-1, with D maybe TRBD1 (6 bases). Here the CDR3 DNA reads TGCAGTGGAACCAGGGGTGAAGCTTTCTTT. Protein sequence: CSGTRGEAFF.